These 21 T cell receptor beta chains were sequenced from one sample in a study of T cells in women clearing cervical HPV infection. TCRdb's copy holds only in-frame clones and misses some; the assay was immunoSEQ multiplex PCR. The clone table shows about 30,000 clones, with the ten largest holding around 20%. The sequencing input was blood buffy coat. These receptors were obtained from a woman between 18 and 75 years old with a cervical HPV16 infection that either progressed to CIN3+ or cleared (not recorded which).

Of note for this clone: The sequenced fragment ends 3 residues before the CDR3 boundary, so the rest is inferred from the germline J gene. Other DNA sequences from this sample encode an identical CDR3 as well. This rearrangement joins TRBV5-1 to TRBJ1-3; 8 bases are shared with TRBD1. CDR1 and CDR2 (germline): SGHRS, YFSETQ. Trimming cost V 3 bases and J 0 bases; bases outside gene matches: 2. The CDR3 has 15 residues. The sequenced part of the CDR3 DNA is TGCGCCAGCAGCTCGACAGGGGACTCTGGAAACACC. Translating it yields CASSSTGDSGNT. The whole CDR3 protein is CASSSTGDSGNTIYF.

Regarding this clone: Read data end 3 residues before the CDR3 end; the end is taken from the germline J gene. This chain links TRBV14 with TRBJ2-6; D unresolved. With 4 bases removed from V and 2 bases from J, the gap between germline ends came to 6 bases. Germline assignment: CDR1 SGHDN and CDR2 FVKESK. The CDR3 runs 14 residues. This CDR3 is CASSPSAGANVLTF. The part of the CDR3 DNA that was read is TGTGCCAGCAGCCCCTCGGCTGGGGCCAACGTC.

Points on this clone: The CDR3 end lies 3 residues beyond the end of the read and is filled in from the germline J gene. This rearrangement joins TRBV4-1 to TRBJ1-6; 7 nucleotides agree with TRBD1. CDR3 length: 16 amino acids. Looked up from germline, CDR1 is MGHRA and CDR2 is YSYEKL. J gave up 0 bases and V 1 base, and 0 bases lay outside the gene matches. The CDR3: CASSQGDSSYNSPLHF. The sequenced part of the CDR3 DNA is TGCGCCAGCAGCCAAGGGGACAGCTCCTATAATTCACCC.

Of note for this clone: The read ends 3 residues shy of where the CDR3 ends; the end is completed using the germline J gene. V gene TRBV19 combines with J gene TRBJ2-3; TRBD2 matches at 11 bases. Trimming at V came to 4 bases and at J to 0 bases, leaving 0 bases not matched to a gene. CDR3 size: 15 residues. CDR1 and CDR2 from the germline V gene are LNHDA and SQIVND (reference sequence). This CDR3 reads CASSTSGGSTDTQYF. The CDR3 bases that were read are TGTGCCAGTAGTACTAGCGGGGGGAGCACAGATACG.

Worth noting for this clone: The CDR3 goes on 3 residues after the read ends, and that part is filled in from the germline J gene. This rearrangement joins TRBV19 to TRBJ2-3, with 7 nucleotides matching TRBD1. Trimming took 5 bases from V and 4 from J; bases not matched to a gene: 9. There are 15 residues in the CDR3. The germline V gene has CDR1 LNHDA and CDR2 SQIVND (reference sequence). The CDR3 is CASSVIPGQSDTQYF. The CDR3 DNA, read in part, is TGTGCCAGTAGTGTTATTCCGGGACAGTCAGATACG.

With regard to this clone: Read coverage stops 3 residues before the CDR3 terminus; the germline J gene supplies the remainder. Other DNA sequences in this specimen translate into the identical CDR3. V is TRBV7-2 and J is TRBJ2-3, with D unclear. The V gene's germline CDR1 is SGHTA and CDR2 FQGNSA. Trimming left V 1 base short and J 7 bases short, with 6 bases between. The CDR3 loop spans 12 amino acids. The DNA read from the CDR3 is TGTGCCAGCAGCTTAGATTACTATACG. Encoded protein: CASSLDYYT. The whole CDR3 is CASSLDYYTQYF.

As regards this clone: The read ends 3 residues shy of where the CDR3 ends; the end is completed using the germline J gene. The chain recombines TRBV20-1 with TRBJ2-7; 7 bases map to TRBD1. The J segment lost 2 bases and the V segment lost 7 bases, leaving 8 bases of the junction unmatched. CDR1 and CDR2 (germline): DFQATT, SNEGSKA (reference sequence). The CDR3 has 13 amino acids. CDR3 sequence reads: CSVADRVAYEQYF. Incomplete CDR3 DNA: TGCAGTGTTGCCGACAGGGTGGCCTACGAG.

The DNA read from the CDR3 is TGTGCCAGCAGCCCCAGCGGGACTAGCACAGATACG. This gives the protein CASSPSGTSTDT. The CDR3 reads in full as CASSPSGTSTDTQYF. The rearrangement joins TRBV7-3 to TRBJ2-3; 7 nucleotides align to TRBD2. The CDR3 end lies 3 residues beyond the end of the read and is filled in from the germline J gene. The CDR3 covers 15 residues. J was trimmed by 0 bases and V by 5 bases; bases with no gene match: 5. Germline-derived CDR1 and CDR2 are SGHTA and FQGTGA.

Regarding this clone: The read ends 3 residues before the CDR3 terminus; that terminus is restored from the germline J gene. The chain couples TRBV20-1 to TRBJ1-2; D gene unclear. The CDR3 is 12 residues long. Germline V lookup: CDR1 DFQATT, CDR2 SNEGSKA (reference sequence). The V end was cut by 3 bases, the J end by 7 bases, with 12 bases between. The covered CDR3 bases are TGCAGTGCTAGTCACTTCCCCCGTGGC. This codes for CSASHFPRG. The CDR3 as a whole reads CSASHFPRGYTF.

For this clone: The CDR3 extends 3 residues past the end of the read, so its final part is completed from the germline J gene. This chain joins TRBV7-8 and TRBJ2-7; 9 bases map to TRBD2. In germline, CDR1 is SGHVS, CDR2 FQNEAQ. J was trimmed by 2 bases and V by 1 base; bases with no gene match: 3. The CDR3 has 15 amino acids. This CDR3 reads CASSLEIAGAYEQYF. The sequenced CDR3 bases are TGTGCCAGCAGCTTAGAAATAGCGGGGGCCTACGAG.

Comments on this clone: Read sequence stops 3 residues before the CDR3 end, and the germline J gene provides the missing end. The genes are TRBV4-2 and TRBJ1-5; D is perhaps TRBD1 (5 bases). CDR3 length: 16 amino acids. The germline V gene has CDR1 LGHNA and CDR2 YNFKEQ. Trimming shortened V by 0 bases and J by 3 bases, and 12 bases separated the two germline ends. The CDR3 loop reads CASSQDWAGINQPQHF. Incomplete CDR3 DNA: TGTGCCAGCAGCCAAGATTGGGCAGGGATCAATCAGCCC.

CDR3 sequence reads: CASSSDRVKTQYF. The covered CDR3 bases are TGTGCCAGCAGTTCGGACAGGGTGAAGACG. V usage is TRBV6-2 or TRBV6-3 and J usage is TRBJ2-3; 8 bases agree with TRBD1. The read terminates 3 residues ahead of where the CDR3 ends, so the germline J gene completes it. This CDR3 has 13 residues. Germline assignment: CDR1 MNHEY and CDR2 SVGEGT.

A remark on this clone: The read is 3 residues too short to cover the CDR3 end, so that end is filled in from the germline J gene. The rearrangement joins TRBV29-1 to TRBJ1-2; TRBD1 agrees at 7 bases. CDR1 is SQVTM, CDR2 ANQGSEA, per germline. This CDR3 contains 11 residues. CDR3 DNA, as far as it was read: TGCAGCGTGTACAGGGGAAGGGAC. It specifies CSVYRGRD. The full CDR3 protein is CSVYRGRDYTF.

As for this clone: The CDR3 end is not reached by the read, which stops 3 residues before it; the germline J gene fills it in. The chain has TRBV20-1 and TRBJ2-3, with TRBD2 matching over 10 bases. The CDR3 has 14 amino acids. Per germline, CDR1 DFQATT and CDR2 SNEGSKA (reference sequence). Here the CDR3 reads CSAPGTSEEETQYF. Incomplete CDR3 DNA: TGCAGTGCGCCCGGGACTAGCGAGGAAGAGACG.

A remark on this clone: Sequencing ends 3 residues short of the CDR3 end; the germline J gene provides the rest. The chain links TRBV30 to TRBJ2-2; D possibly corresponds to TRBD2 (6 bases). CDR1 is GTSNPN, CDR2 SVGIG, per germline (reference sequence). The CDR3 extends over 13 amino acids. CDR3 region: CAWNRGRDEKLFF. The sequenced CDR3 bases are TGTGCCTGGAATCGAGGGCGGGATGAAAAG.

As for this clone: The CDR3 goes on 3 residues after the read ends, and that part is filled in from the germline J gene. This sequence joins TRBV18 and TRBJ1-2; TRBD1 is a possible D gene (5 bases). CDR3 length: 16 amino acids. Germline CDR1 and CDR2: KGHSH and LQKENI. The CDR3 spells CASSPNLAGLGDDYTF. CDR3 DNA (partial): TGTGCCAGCTCCCCAAACCTAGCGGGACTGGGGGACGAC.

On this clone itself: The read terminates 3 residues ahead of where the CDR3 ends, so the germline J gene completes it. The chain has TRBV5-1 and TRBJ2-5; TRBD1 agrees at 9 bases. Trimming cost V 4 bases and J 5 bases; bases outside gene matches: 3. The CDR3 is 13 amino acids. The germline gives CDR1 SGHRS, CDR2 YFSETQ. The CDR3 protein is CASSSTGGETQYF. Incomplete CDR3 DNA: TGCGCCAGCAGCAGCACAGGGGGCGAGACC.

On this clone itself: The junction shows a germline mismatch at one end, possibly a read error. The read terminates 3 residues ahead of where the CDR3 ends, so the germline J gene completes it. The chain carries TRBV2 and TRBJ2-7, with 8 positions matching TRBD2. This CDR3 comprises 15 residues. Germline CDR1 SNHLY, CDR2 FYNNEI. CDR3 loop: CASSEDQAGAYEQYF. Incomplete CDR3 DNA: TGTGCCAGCAGCGAAGACCAAGCGGGAGCCTACGAG.

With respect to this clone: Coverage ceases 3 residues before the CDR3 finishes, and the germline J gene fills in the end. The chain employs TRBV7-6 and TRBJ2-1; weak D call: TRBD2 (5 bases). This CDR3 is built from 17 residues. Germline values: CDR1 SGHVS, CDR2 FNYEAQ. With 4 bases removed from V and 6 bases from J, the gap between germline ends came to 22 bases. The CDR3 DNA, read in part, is TGTGCCAGCAGCTCAACTAGGACCAGTTATTCGGGCAATGAG. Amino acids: CASSSTRTSYSGNE. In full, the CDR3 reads CASSSTRTSYSGNEQFF.

This CDR3 reads CASSPYRGPYGYTF. CDR3 bases read: TGTGCCAGCAGCCCTTATAGGGGTCCCTATGGC. The rearrangement uses TRBV4-2 and TRBJ1-2, with D perhaps matching TRBD1 (5 bases). The missing CDR3 end, 3 residues past where the read stops, is filled in from the germline J gene. The length of the CDR3 is 14 residues. Germline V gives CDR1 LGHNA, CDR2 YNFKEQ. V lost 4 bases to trimming and J lost 4 bases, with 13 bases between them.

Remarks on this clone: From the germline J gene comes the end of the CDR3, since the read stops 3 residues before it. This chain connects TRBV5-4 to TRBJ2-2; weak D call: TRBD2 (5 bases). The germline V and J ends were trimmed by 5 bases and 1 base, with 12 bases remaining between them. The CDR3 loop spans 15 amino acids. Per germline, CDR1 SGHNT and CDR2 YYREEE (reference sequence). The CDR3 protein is CASRKDLQNTGELFF. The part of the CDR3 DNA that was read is TGTGCCAGCAGGAAGGACTTACAGAACACCGGGGAG.